This TCR beta chain was captured by sequencing in a study of blood T cells in healthy people across ages. Isolation recovered at least 7 million PBMCs from every sample. Primers used in a second PCR of about 6 to 11 cycles were a sample-barcoded 5' primer and a J-beta primer mix. The template-switch adaptor was a 5' adaptor with 12 random nucleotides. It tagged each cDNA molecule. TCRdb independently ran MiXCR on the 5' RACE reads; one entry per CDR3 protein. The table has approximately 880,000 distinct CDR3 sequences, around 48% seen once; the top ten hold over 10%. There are 15 residues in the CDR3. Germline CDR1 reads MNHEY; CDR2 reads SMNVEV (reference sequence). Unmatched junction bases numbered 10, after V lost 8 bases and J lost 4 bases.

The sequence was obtained from a young man in good health. This rearrangement joins TRBV27 to TRBJ2-1, with 8 bases matching TRBD2. The sample was blood. CDR3 nucleotide sequence: TGTGCCAGCGGACGCGGGGGCGGGGGGTACAATGAGCAGTTCTTC. It codes for CASGRGGGGYNEQFF.